One and the same sample provided the 26 T cell receptor beta chains below, sequenced in a study of T cell changes during pregnancy in multiple sclerosis. Data came from immunoSEQ multiplex PCR; TCRdb stores just in-frame clones and leaves some out. The data hold tens of thousands of clones, with about nine tenths observed a single time. The input for sequencing was CD4+ T cells from peripheral blood mononuclear cells, taken after pregnancy. The receptor source for this set is a female donor in good health, enrolled as a control in a pregnancy study.

The chain employs TRBV15 and TRBJ2-1; 7 positions agree with TRBD1. Losses at the gene ends were 1 base for V and 6 bases for J; bases not matched to a gene: 15. This CDR3 region has 18 residues. In germline, CDR1 is LNHNV, CDR2 YYDKDF (reference sequence). The CDR3 DNA is TGTGCCACCAGCAGAGGGGGATTGGCAGGGGGTGTTGTCAATGAGCAGTTCTTC. Translation: CATSRGGLAGGVVNEQFF. Full variable domain (remainder filled in from reference TRBV15 and TRBJ2-1): DAMVIQNPRYQVTQFGKPVTLSCSQTLNHNVMYWYQQKSSQAPKLLFHYYDKDFNNEADTPDNFQSRRPNTSFCFLDIRSPGLGDTAMYLCATSRGGLAGGVVNEQFFGPGTRLTVL.

The rearrangement links TRBV10-2 to TRBJ2-7, with unresolved D. V shed 7 bases and J shed 7 bases, with 17 bases lying between them. The CDR3 is 13 residues long. The germline V gene has CDR1 WSHSY and CDR2 SAAADI. CDR3 sequence: CASTPRPGGEQYF. In DNA, the CDR3 is TGCGCCAGCACTCCAAGACCAGGTGGGGAGCAGTACTTC.

This clone has a single count. This chain joins TRBV4-2 and TRBJ2-7; a possible D gene is TRBD2 (5 bases). CDR1 and CDR2 (germline): LGHNA, YNFKEQ. V was shortened by 0 bases and J by 2 bases, with 5 bases between the two germline ends. The CDR3 has 13 amino acids. The CDR3 protein is CASSQERAYEQYF. The CDR3 DNA sequence: TGTGCCAGCAGCCAAGAGAGGGCCTACGAGCAGTACTTC.

This chain connects TRBV6-5 to TRBJ1-2, with a possible D match to TRBD1 (5 bases). CDR1 and CDR2 from the germline V gene are MNHEY and SVGAGI. V was cut by 2 bases and J by 2 bases, with 12 bases left in between. The CDR3 is 15 residues long. The CDR3 region is CASSYGPQGNYGYTF. The CDR3 DNA follows: TGTGCCAGCAGTTACGGCCCCCAGGGAAACTATGGCTACACCTTC.

This chain links TRBV7-8 with TRBJ2-2, with 8 bases matching TRBD2. This CDR3 spans 16 amino acids. Germline CDR1 reads SGHVS; CDR2 reads FQNEAQ. Losses at the gene ends were 5 bases for V and 6 bases for J; bases not matched to a gene: 11. CDR3: CASSPQAGAVAGELFF. CDR3 coding DNA: TGTGCCAGCAGCCCCCAAGCGGGAGCGGTTGCCGGGGAGCTGTTTTTT. Full variable domain (rest looked up from reference TRBV7-8 and TRBJ2-2): GAGVSQSPRYKVAKRGQDVALRCDPISGHVSLFWYQQALGQGPEFLTYFQNEAQLDKSGLPSDRFFAERPEGSVSTLKIQRTQQEDSAVYLCASSPQAGAVAGELFFGEGSRLTVL.

The chain uses TRBV11-2 and TRBJ2-7, with a weak D call TRBD1 (5 bases). Germline assignment: CDR1 SGHAT and CDR2 FQNNGV. This CDR3 region has 14 residues. Trimming stripped 2 bases from V and 2 bases from J, with 10 bases between. The CDR3 DNA reads TGTGCCAGCAGCTTATCTGGCAGGGCCTACGAGCAGTACTTC. Its translation: CASSLSGRAYEQYF.

The chain couples TRBV5-3 to TRBJ2-4, with 12 bases fitting TRBD2. TRBV5-3 counts as an open reading frame of uncertain function. The CDR3 extends over 18 amino acids. V was pared by 4 bases and J by 0 bases, with 8 bases of the junction left unmatched. CDR3 sequence: CARSQGLAGPLAKNIQYF. DNA of the CDR3: TGTGCCAGAAGCCAGGGACTAGCGGGCCCACTAGCCAAAAACATTCAGTACTTC.

This chain links TRBV28 with TRBJ2-1; possibly TRBD2 for D (5 bases). V was trimmed by 5 bases and J by 3 bases, leaving 8 bases between them. The CDR3 totals 13 residues. Germline assignment: CDR1 MDHEN and CDR2 SYDVKM. CDR3 sequence reads: CASSRAGYNEQFF. The CDR3 DNA reads TGTGCCAGCAGTCGTGCGGGCTACAATGAGCAGTTCTTC.

This chain links TRBV7-8 with TRBJ2-7, with TRBD2 matching over 10 bases. The trim removed 5 bases at V and 2 bases at J, leaving 9 bases unmatched. The CDR3 totals 16 residues. In germline, CDR1 is SGHVS, CDR2 FQNEAQ. Here the CDR3 DNA reads TGTGCCAGCAGCCTAAGAAGGACTAGCGGAACCTACGAGCAGTACTTC. Translated: CASSLRRTSGTYEQYF.

The chain combines TRBV27 with TRBJ1-1; no definite D call. Trimming removed 5 bases at V and 1 base at J, with 8 bases between. The CDR3 is 13 residues long. The germline V gene encodes CDR1 MNHEY and CDR2 SMNVEV (reference sequence). CDR3 DNA: TGTGCCAGCAGTACCCGGGAGAACACTGAAGCTTTCTTT. It is translated as CASSTRENTEAFF.

The J gene is TRBJ2-1, the V gene TRBV5-6; TRBD1 might be the D (5 bases). Germline CDR1 SGHDT, CDR2 YYEEEE. The CDR3 has 13 residues. Trimming took off 1 base at V and 8 bases at J, with 10 bases between the two ends. The CDR3 spells CASSLFQGDEQFF. The DNA for the CDR3 is TGTGCCAGCAGCTTGTTCCAGGGCGATGAGCAGTTCTTC.

This chain links TRBV29-1 with TRBJ1-3; TRBD1 agrees at 8 bases. This CDR3 comprises 16 residues. V lost 8 bases, J lost 1 base, and 13 bases stayed unmatched. Germline V gene lookup returns CDR1 SQVTM and CDR2 ANQGSEA. CDR3 sequence reads: CSLTGGVRGSGNTIYF. The CDR3 coding sequence is TGCAGCCTCACAGGGGGGGTAAGAGGTTCTGGAAACACCATATATTTT.

The CDR3 bases are TGTGCCTGGAAAGTACAGTATAATTCACCCCTCCACTTT. Translation: CAWKVQYNSPLHF. The chain has TRBV30 and TRBJ1-6, with no clear D. V gave up 4 bases and J gave up 4 bases, with 8 bases separating them. Germline values: CDR1 GTSNPN, CDR2 SVGIG (reference sequence). This CDR3 contains 13 residues. Variable domain in full (rest from reference TRBV30 and TRBJ1-6): SQTIHQWPATLVQPVGSPLSLECTVEGTSNPNLYWYRQAAGRGLQLLFYSVGIGQISSEVPQNLSASRPQDRQFILSSKKLLLSDSGFYLCAWKVQYNSPLHFGNGTRLTVT.

The rearrangement joins TRBV6-5 to TRBJ1-2, with D tentatively TRBD1 (6 bases). Germline V gene data show CDR1 as MNHEY and CDR2 as SVGAGI. The CDR3 is 14 residues long. V lost 0 bases and J lost 8, with 13 bases in between. The CDR3 spells CASSYSQSGEGYTF. DNA of the CDR3: TGTGCCAGCAGTTACTCGCAATCAGGGGAAGGCTACACCTTC.

The V and J genes are TRBV4-2 and TRBJ2-5; 9 positions agree with TRBD1. This CDR3 spans 15 amino acids. After removal of 0 bases from V and 3 bases from J, the junction contained 2 bases not matched to a gene. Per the germline V gene, CDR1 is LGHNA and CDR2 is YNFKEQ. The CDR3 loop reads CASSQDRTGEETQYF. CDR3 nucleotide sequence: TGTGCCAGCAGCCAAGATCGGACAGGGGAAGAGACCCAGTACTTC.

The chain joins TRBV19 to TRBJ1-6; D might be TRBD1 (5 bases). The CDR3 is 14 amino acids. The germline V gene has CDR1 LNHDA and CDR2 SQIVND (reference sequence). The ends were cut back, 3 bases at V and 8 bases at J, with 11 bases in the middle. As DNA, the CDR3 is TGTGCCAGTAGTATGGAGCAGGGCTATTCACCCCTCCACTTT. As protein: CASSMEQGYSPLHF.

J is TRBJ2-7 and V is TRBV7-8; no clear D gene. V gave up 6 bases and J gave up 6 bases, with 12 bases separating them. Germline V gene data show CDR1 as SGHVS and CDR2 as FQNEAQ. The CDR3 loop spans 12 amino acids. CDR3 protein: CASSYPYFEQYF. CDR3 sequence (DNA): TGTGCCAGCAGTTATCCCTACTTCGAGCAGTACTTC.

V usage is TRBV6-5 and J usage is TRBJ1-1; TRBD1 agrees at 8 bases. With V trimmed by 4 bases and J by 7 bases, 8 bases remained unmatched. Germline assignment: CDR1 MNHEY and CDR2 SVGAGI. There are 14 residues in the CDR3. The CDR3 sequence: CASSSPRGTGEAFF. The DNA of the CDR3 is TGTGCCAGCAGTTCCCCCCGTGGGACAGGTGAAGCTTTCTTT.

The table lists this clone with a count of one. The genes are TRBV9 and TRBJ1-2, with no clear D. The CDR3 totals 15 residues. The V gene lost 0 bases and the J gene lost 7 bases, with 16 bases spanning the gap. Germline values: CDR1 SGDLS, CDR2 YYNGEE. The CDR3 DNA follows: TGTGCCAGCAGCGTAGGGACTCCTGCCCGAGGTGGCTACACCTTC. Protein product: CASSVGTPARGGYTF. The whole variable domain, remainder taken from reference TRBV9 and TRBJ1-2, is DSGVTQTPKHLITATGQRVTLRCSPRSGDLSVYWYQQSLDQGLQFLIQYYNGEERAKGNILERFSAQQFPDLHSELNLSSLELGDSALYFCASSVGTPARGGYTFGSGTRLTVV.

V is TRBV7-2 and J is TRBJ1-2; TRBD1 agrees at 9 bases. The V gene end was trimmed by 7 bases and the J gene end by 4 bases; junction bases not matched to a gene: 16. The CDR3 spans 17 residues. The germline V gene encodes CDR1 SGHTA and CDR2 FQGNSA. The CDR3 here is CASTPPGQGSWGYGYTF. The CDR3 bases are TGTGCCAGCACCCCTCCGGGACAGGGAAGTTGGGGCTATGGCTACACCTTC.

The sample holds a few counts of this clone. The chain is built from TRBV6-1 and TRBJ1-1; 7 bases are shared with TRBD1. Germline CDR1 MNHNS, CDR2 SASEGT. The CDR3 length is 16 residues. Losses at the gene ends were 4 bases for V and 3 bases for J; bases not matched to a gene: 11. The CDR3 here is CASSGLGTAIDTEAFF. The CDR3 region has the DNA TGTGCCAGCAGTGGACTCGGGACAGCGATCGACACTGAAGCTTTCTTT.

The V gene is TRBV4-2, the J gene TRBJ1-2, with 7 bases that match TRBD1. The ends lost 1 base at V and 8 bases at J; junction bases unmatched: 13. The CDR3 contains 16 residues. CDR1 and CDR2 from the germline V gene are LGHNA and YNFKEQ. The CDR3 reads CASSQAARDSLEGYTF. CDR3 sequence (DNA): TGTGCCAGCAGCCAAGCCGCCCGGGACAGCCTCGAAGGCTACACCTTC.

The rearrangement uses TRBV13 and TRBJ2-7; TRBD1 matches at 9 bases. After removal of 4 bases from V and 2 bases from J, the junction contained 3 bases not matched to a gene. Germline lookup yields CDR1 PRHDT and CDR2 FYEKMQ (reference sequence). The CDR3 has 14 residues. CDR3 in amino acids: CASSSRQGAYEQYF. CDR3 sequence (DNA): TGTGCCAGCAGCTCCCGACAGGGGGCCTACGAGCAGTACTTC.

The chain couples TRBV7-9 to TRBJ2-1, with 11 bases identical to TRBD2. The V and J ends lost 3 bases and 4 bases, in that order; junction bases with no gene match: 2. Germline values: CDR1 SEHNR, CDR2 FQNEAQ (reference sequence). The CDR3 runs to 15 residues. DNA for the CDR3: TGTGCCAGCAGCTTGGGGACTAGCGGTTACAATGAGCAGTTCTTC. Translated, it gives CASSLGTSGYNEQFF.

The V gene is TRBV4-2, the J gene TRBJ2-3; 9 bases are shared with TRBD2. Trimming took 7 bases from V and 4 from J; bases not matched to a gene: 6. This CDR3 is built from 14 residues. Germline values: CDR1 LGHNA, CDR2 YNFKEQ. CDR3 DNA sequence: TGTGCCAGCACCTTAGCGGGAGCCGCAGATACGCAGTATTTT. It is translated as CASTLAGAADTQYF.

The V gene is TRBV30, the J gene TRBJ2-1; D is perhaps TRBD1 (7 bases). CDR3 length: 15 residues. Per the germline V gene, CDR1 is GTSNPN and CDR2 is SVGIG (reference sequence). V dropped 0 bases and J dropped 4 bases, with 13 bases sitting between them. The CDR3 here is CAWSVPTGTYNEQFF. DNA of the CDR3: TGTGCCTGGAGTGTACCGACAGGGACTTACAATGAGCAGTTCTTC. Supplemented by reference TRBV30 and TRBJ2-1, the full variable domain reads SQTIHQWPATLVQPVGSPLSLECTVEGTSNPNLYWYRQAAGRGLQLLFYSVGIGQISSEVPQNLSASRPQDRQFILSSKKLLLSDSGFYLCAWSVPTGTYNEQFFGPGTRLTVL.